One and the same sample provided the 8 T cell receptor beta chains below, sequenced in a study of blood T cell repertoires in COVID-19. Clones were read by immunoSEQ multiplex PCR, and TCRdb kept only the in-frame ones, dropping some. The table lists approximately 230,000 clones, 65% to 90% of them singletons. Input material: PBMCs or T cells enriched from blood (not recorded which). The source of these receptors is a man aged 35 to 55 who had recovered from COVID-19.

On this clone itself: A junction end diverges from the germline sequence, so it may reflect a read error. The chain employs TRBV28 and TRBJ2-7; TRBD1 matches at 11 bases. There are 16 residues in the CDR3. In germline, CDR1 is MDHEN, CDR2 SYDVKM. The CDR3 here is CASSLWTGGTTYEQYF. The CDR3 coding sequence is TGTGCCAGCAGTCTATGGACAGGGGGCACCACCTACGAGCAGTACTTC.

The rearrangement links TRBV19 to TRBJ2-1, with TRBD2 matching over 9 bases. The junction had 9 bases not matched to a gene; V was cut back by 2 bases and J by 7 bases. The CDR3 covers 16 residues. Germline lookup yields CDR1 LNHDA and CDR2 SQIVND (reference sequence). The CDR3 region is CASSILPSGARNEQFF. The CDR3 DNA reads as TGTGCCAGTAGTATACTACCTAGCGGGGCGAGGAATGAGCAGTTCTTC.

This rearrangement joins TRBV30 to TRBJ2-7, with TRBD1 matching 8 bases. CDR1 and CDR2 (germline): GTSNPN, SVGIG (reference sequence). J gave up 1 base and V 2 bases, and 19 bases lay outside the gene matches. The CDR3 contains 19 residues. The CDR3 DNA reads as TGTGCCTGGAGTTCTGAGGACAGGGCAATTGAAACTTTTTCCTACGAGCAGTACTTC. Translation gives CAWSSEDRAIETFSYEQYF. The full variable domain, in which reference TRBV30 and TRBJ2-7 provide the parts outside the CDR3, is SQTIHQWPATLVQPVGSPLSLECTVEGTSNPNLYWYRQAAGRGLQLLFYSVGIGQISSEVPQNLSASRPQDRQFILSSKKLLLSDSGFYLCAWSSEDRAIETFSYEQYFGPGTRLTVT.

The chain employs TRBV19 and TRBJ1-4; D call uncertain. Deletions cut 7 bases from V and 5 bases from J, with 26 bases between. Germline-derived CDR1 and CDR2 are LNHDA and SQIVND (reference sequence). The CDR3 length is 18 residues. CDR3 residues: CASTHPRLRSGRNEKLFF. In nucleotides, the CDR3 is TGTGCCAGTACCCACCCCCGCTTGAGATCGGGTAGGAATGAAAAACTGTTTTTT.

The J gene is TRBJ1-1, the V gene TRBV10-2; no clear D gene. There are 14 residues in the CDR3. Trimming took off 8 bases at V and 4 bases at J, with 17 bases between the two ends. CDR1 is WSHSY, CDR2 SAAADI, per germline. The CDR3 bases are TGCGCCAGCCGGTCCTCGAGAGAATTCACTGAAGCTTTCTTT. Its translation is CASRSSREFTEAFF.

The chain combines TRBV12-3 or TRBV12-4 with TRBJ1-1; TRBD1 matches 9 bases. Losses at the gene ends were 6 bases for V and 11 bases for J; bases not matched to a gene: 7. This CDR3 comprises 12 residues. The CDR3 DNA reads TGTGCCAGCAGGGACAGGGGTTGGACGGCTTTCTTT. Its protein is CASRDRGWTAFF.

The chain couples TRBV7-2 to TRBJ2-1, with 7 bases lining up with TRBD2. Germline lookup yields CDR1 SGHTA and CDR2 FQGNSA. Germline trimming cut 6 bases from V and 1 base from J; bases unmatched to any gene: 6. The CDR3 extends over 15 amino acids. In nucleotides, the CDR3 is TGTGCCAGCAGTTGGAGGGGAGGGTCCTACAATGAGCAGTTCTTC. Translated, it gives CASSWRGGSYNEQFF.

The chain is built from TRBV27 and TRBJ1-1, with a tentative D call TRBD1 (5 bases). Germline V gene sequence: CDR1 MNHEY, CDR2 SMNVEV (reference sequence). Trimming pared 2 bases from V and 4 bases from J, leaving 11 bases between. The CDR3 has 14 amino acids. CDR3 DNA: TGTGCCAGCAGTTTACTCCCGGGGGTCACTGAAGCTTTCTTT. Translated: CASSLLPGVTEAFF.